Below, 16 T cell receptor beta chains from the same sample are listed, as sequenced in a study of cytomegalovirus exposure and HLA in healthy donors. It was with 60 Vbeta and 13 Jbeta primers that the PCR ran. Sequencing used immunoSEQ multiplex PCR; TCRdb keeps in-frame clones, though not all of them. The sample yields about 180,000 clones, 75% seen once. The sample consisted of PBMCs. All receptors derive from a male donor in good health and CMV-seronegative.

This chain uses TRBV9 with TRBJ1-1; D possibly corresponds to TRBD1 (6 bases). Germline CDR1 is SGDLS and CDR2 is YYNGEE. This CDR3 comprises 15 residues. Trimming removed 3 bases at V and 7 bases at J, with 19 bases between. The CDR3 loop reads CASSARGGSFNEAFF. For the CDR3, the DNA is TGTGCCAGCAGCGCTCGAGGGGGATCCTTCAATGAAGCTTTCTTT.

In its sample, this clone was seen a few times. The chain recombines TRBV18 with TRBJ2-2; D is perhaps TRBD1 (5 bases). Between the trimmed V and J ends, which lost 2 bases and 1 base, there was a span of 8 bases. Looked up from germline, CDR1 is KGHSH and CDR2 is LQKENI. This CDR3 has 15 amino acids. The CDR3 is CASSPNQGNTGELFF. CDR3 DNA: TGTGCCAGCTCACCAAACCAGGGGAACACCGGGGAGCTGTTTTTT.

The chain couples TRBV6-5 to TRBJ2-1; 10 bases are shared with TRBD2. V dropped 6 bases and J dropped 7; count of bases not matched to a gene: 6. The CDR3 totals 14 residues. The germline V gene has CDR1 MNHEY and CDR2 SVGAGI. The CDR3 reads CASSASGSLNEQFF. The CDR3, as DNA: TGTGCCAGCAGCGCTAGCGGGAGCTTAAATGAGCAGTTCTTC.

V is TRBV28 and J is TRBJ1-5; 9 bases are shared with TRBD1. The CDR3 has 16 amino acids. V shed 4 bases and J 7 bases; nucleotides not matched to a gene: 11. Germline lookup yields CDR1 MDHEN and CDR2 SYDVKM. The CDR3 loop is CASSSSGTGLGQPQHF. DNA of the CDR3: TGTGCCAGCAGTTCGTCCGGGACAGGGCTAGGACAGCCCCAGCATTTT.

The CDR3 coding sequence is TGTGCCTGGAGTGTTGTGGACAGGGTTGGTTCACCCCTCCACTTT. It yields the protein CAWSVVDRVGSPLHF. The V call is TRBV30, the J call TRBJ1-6, with 8 bases that match TRBD1. This CDR3 has 15 amino acids. J gave up 9 bases and V 0 bases, and 7 bases lay outside the gene matches. Germline assignment: CDR1 GTSNPN and CDR2 SVGIG (reference sequence).

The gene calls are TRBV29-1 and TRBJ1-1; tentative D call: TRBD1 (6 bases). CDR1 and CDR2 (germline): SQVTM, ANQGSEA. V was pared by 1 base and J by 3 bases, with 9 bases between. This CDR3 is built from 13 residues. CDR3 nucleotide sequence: TGCAGCGTTGAAGGGACAGTTGACACTGAAGCTTTCTTT. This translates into CSVEGTVDTEAFF.

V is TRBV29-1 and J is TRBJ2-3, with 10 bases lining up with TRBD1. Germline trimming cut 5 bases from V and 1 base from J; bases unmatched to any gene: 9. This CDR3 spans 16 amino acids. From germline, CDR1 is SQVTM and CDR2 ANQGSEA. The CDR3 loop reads CSVLGTGAGGTDTQYF. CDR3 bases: TGCAGCGTTTTAGGGACAGGGGCTGGGGGCACAGATACGCAGTATTTT.

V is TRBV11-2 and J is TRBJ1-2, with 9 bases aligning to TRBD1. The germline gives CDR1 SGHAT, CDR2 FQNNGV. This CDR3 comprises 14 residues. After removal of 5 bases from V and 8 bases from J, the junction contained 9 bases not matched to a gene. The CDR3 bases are TGTGCCAGCAGCCCCCAGCGGACAGGGGAGGGCTACACCTTC. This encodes CASSPQRTGEGYTF.

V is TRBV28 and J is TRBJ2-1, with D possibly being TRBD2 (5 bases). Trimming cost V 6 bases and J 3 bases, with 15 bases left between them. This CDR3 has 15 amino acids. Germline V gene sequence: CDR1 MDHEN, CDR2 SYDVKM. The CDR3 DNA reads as TGTGCCAGCAGGGGCCCCGGGATTAACTACAATGAGCAGTTCTTC. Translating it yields CASRGPGINYNEQFF.

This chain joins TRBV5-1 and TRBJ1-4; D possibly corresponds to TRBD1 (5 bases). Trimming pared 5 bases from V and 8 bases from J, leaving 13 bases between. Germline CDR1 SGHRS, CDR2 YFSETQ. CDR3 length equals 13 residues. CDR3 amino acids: CASRFGAREKLFF. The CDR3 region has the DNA TGCGCCAGCAGGTTTGGGGCTCGAGAAAAACTGTTTTTT.

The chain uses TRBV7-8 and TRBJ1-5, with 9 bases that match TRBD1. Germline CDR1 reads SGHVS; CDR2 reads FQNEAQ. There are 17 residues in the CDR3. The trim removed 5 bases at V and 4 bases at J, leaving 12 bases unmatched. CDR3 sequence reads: CASSDSSGTGINQPQHF. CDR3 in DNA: TGTGCCAGCAGCGACTCCTCCGGGACAGGGATTAATCAGCCCCAGCATTTT.

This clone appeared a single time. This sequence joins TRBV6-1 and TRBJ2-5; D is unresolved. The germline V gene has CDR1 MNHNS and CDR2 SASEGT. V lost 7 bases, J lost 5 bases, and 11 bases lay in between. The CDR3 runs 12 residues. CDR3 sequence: CASKHSRETQYF. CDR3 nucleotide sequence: TGTGCCAGCAAACATAGCCGGGAGACCCAGTACTTC.

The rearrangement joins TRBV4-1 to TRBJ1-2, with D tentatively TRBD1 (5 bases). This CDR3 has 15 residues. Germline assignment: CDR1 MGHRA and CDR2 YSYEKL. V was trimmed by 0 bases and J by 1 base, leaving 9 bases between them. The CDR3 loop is CASSQDRQNNYGYTF. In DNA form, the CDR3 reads TGCGCCAGCAGCCAAGACCGACAGAATAACTATGGCTACACCTTC.

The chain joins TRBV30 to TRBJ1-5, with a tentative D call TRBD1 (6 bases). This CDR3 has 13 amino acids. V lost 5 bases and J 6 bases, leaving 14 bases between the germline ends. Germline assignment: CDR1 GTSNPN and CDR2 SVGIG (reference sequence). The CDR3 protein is CAWSYGGAQPQHF. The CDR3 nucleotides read TGTGCCTGGTCCTACGGGGGGGCTCAGCCCCAGCATTTT. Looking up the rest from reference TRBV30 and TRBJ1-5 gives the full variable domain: SQTIHQWPATLVQPVGSPLSLECTVEGTSNPNLYWYRQAAGRGLQLLFYSVGIGQISSEVPQNLSASRPQDRQFILSSKKLLLSDSGFYLCAWSYGGAQPQHFGDGTRLSIL.

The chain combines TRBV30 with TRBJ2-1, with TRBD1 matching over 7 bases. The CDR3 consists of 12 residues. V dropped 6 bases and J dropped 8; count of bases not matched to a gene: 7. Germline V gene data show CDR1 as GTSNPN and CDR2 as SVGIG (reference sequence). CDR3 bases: TGTGCCTGCGCCACAGGGGCCCATGAGCAGTTCTTC. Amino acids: CACATGAHEQFF. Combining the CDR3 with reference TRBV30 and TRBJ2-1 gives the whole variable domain SQTIHQWPATLVQPVGSPLSLECTVEGTSNPNLYWYRQAAGRGLQLLFYSVGIGQISSEVPQNLSASRPQDRQFILSSKKLLLSDSGFYLCACATGAHEQFFGPGTRLTVL.

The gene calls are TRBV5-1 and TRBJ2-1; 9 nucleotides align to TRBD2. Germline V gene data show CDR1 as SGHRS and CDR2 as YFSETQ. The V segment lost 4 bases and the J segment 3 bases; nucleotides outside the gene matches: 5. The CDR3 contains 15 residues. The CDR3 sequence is CASSISSGSYNEQFF. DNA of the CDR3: TGCGCCAGCAGCATAAGTAGCGGGAGCTACAATGAGCAGTTCTTC.